These T cell receptor beta chains were read from a single sample in a study of OX40 agonist ivuxolimab in advanced cancers. This table comes from immunoSEQ multiplex PCR, and its TCRdb copy is limited to in-frame clones, with some not included. The sample shows under 70,000 clones, roughly 85% of them seen only once. The material sequenced was CD4+ or CD8+ T cells sorted from blood, taken in a trial of the OX40 agonist ivuxolimab. All receptors come from an adult with an advanced solid tumor such as melanoma, head and neck, liver or kidney cancer. CDR3s include the opening cysteine and the closing phenylalanine or tryptophan. A D gene is named only where the DNA matches it firmly. Clone size is shown for a subset of rows, as once, few, many or a class of expanded clone.

TRBJ1-1,TRBV7-8,.,TRBD1,CASSSGGNTEAFF,TGTGCCAGCAGTTCAGGGGGAAACACTGAAGCTTTCTTT
TRBJ1-1,TRBV30,.,.,CAWSREGTEAFF,TGTGCCTGGAGTCGAGAGGGCACTGAAGCTTTCTTT
TRBJ2-2,TRBV15,.,TRBD2,CATSRGLREGRTGELFF,TGTGCCACCAGCAGAGGTCTGCGGGAGGGACGAACCGGGGAGCTGTTTTTT
TRBJ2-7,TRBV5-4,.,.,CASSLPGYRREQYF,TGTGCCAGCAGCCTGCCGGGCTATCGCCGCGAGCAGTACTTC
TRBJ2-2,TRBV9,.,TRBD2,CASSRTSATGELFF,TGTGCCAGCAGTCGGACTAGCGCTACCGGGGAGCTGTTTTTT
TRBJ1-6,TRBV5-5,.,.,CASSPHRALRSSYNSPLHF,TGTGCCAGCAGCCCCCACAGGGCGCTTAGGAGCTCCTATAATTCACCCCTCCACTTT
TRBJ1-1,TRBV9,.,.,CASSRRGNTEAFF,TGTGCCAGCAGCCGCAGGGGGAACACTGAAGCTTTCTTT
TRBJ1-5,TRBV7-2,.,TRBD1,CASSQGGGQGNQPQHF,TGTGCCAGCAGCCAGGGCGGTGGACAGGGGAATCAGCCCCAGCATTTT
TRBJ1-4,TRBV19,.,.,CASSPPRAREKLFF,TGTGCCAGTAGTCCACCCCGGGCGAGGGAAAAACTGTTTTTT
TRBJ2-1,TRBV5-1,.,TRBD1,CASSVQGAYEQFF,TGCGCCAGCAGCGTGCAGGGGGCTTATGAGCAGTTCTTC
TRBJ2-7,TRBV5-1,medium-sized,TRBD1,CASSITDRDEQYF,TGCGCCAGCAGCATCACCGACAGGGACGAGCAGTACTTC
TRBJ1-1,TRBV14,few,.,CASSQLLFGENTEAFF,TGTGCCAGCAGCCAGCTCTTGTTTGGGGAGAACACTGAAGCTTTCTTT
TRBJ1-2,TRBV6-5,.,.,CASSPGQNYGYTF,TGTGCCAGCAGCCCCGGACAGAACTATGGCTACACCTTC
TRBJ2-6,TRBV4-1,.,.,CASSQDIDGAGANVLTF,TGCGCCAGCAGCCAAGATATCGACGGGGCTGGGGCCAACGTCCTGACTTTC
TRBJ1-1,TRBV28,.,.,CASSFGQVNTEAFF,TGTGCCAGCAGTTTTGGGCAAGTGAACACTGAAGCTTTCTTT
TRBJ1-4,TRBV28,.,TRBD1,CASSALLQGRDEKLFF,TGTGCCAGCAGTGCCCTCCTACAGGGGAGAGATGAAAAACTGTTTTTT
TRBJ1-5,TRBV5-6,.,.,CASSLGGGSGNQPQHF,TGTGCCAGCAGCTTGGGGGGCGGGTCGGGCAATCAGCCCCAGCATTTT
TRBJ2-7,TRBV27,.,.,CASSLSGLGEQYF,TGTGCCAGCAGTTTATCAGGCCTGGGGGAGCAGTACTTC
TRBJ1-1,TRBV5-1,.,.,CASSLGGQSEAFF,TGCGCCAGCAGCTTGGGAGGACAGAGTGAAGCTTTCTTT
TRBJ1-1,TRBV7-3,once,TRBD1,CASSAQGALPLNTEAFF,TGTGCCAGCAGCGCGCAGGGGGCTCTTCCTCTGAACACTGAAGCTTTCTTT
TRBJ2-2,TRBV12-5,.,TRBD2,CASAPGGFGTGELFF,TGTGCTAGTGCCCCGGGGGGATTTGGCACCGGGGAGCTGTTTTTT
TRBJ2-7,TRBV4-3,.,TRBD2,CASSQTGGYEQYF,TGCGCCAGCAGCCAGACGGGGGGGTACGAGCAGTACTTC
TRBJ2-5,TRBV7-2,.,TRBD2,CASSISGSLETQYF,TGTGCCAGCAGCATTAGCGGGAGTCTTGAGACCCAGTACTTC
TRBJ2-5,TRBV28,once,.,CASSSTYFGGKETQYF,TGTGCCAGCAGTTCCACCTATTTTGGGGGGAAAGAGACCCAGTACTTC
TRBJ1-3,TRBV13,.,TRBD1,CASSLRTGYGNTIYF,TGTGCCAGCAGCTTAAGGACAGGGTACGGAAACACCATATATTTT